Listed below are T cell receptor beta chains from one sample, sequenced in a study of T cell changes during pregnancy in multiple sclerosis. Method: immunoSEQ multiplex PCR; TCRdb's copy keeps in-frame clones and lacks some. The sample has about 69,000 clones; 85% to 95% are singletons. Sample: peripheral blood, taken in the third trimester of pregnancy. The receptors derive from a female donor in good health, enrolled as a control in a pregnancy study. Both conserved end residues are part of each CDR3. D genes are given only for firm matches. Clone size is shown for a subset of rows, as once, few, many or a class of expanded clone.

CAISDRVVMYDGYTF,TGTGCCATCAGTGACCGGGTAGTTATGTACGACGGCTACACCTTC,TRBV10-3,.,TRBJ1-2,.
CASSQGLVETQYF,TGTGCCAGCTCCCAGGGGTTGGTGGAGACCCAGTACTTC,TRBV18,.,TRBJ2-5,.
CASRGDYQETQYF,TGTGCCAGCAGAGGAGACTACCAAGAGACCCAGTACTTC,TRBV2,.,TRBJ2-5,.
CASRRQGPSYEQYF,TGTGCCAGCAGGCGACAGGGACCATCCTACGAGCAGTACTTC,TRBV28,.,TRBJ2-7,TRBD1
CASSPAGGSYTGELFF,TGTGCTAGCAGCCCAGCCGGGGGGTCGTACACCGGGGAGCTGTTTTTT,TRBV7-7,.,TRBJ2-2,TRBD2
CASSVRGVGSYNEQFF,TGTGCCAGCAGCGTTCGGGGAGTTGGGTCCTACAATGAGCAGTTCTTC,TRBV9,.,TRBJ2-1,.
CASSYPKGQGGTEAFF,TGTGCCAGCAGTTACCCCAAAGGACAGGGTGGCACTGAAGCTTTCTTT,TRBV6-7,.,TRBJ1-1,TRBD1
CASSLVGLAGMNYNEQFF,TGTGCCAGCAGCTTAGTAGGCCTAGCGGGGATGAATTACAATGAGCAGTTCTTC,TRBV7-8,.,TRBJ2-1,TRBD2
CASSPGTSGRADEQYF,TGTGCCAGCTCACCAGGGACTAGCGGGAGGGCAGACGAGCAGTACTTC,TRBV18,.,TRBJ2-7,TRBD2
CASSFGGQRETQYF,TGTGCCAGCAGCTTCGGGGGACAGAGAGAGACCCAGTACTTC,TRBV7-9,.,TRBJ2-5,.
CASGSGGTDTQYF,TGCGCCAGCGGGAGCGGGGGCACAGATACGCAGTATTTT,TRBV10-1,.,TRBJ2-3,TRBD2
CASSQGQMNTEAFF,TGCGCCAGCAGCCAGGGACAGATGAACACTGAAGCTTTCTTT,TRBV4-1,few,TRBJ1-1,TRBD1
CASSGQGSYTF,TGTGCCAGCAGTGGACAGGGAAGCTACACCTTC,TRBV28,.,TRBJ1-2,TRBD1
CASSGPGGGGNHGYTF,TGTGCCAGCAGCGGGCCGGGAGGGGGGGGTAACCATGGCTACACCTTC,TRBV9,once,TRBJ1-2,.
CASTLQSGQPQHF,TGTGCCAGCACCCTCCAATCAGGTCAGCCCCAGCATTTT,TRBV2,.,TRBJ1-5,.
CASSLAGVSTDTQYF,TGTGCCAGCAGCTTGGCGGGGGTCAGCACCGATACGCAGTATTTT,TRBV5-4,.,TRBJ2-3,.
CASSFGTSGIADTQYF,TGTGCCAGCAGCTTCGGGACTAGCGGGATCGCAGATACGCAGTATTTT,TRBV7-3,once,TRBJ2-3,TRBD2
CASSLVMVSSYNEQFF,TGCGCCAGCAGCTTGGTAATGGTTAGCTCCTACAATGAGCAGTTCTTC,TRBV5-1,.,TRBJ2-1,.
CASRGLANTGELFF,TGTGCCAGCAGGGGGCTAGCGAACACCGGGGAGCTGTTTTTT,TRBV2,few,TRBJ2-2,.
CASSPHGTGGFNYGYTF,TGTGCCAGCAGCCCTCACGGGACAGGGGGTTTCAACTATGGCTACACCTTC,TRBV9,.,TRBJ1-2,TRBD1
CSVVRGVQETQYF,TGCAGCGTTGTGCGGGGTGTGCAGGAGACCCAGTACTTC,TRBV29-1,.,TRBJ2-5,.
CASSADRYGYTF,TGTGCCAGCAGCGCCGACAGGTATGGCTACACCTTC,TRBV5-4,.,TRBJ1-2,.
CASSQGSGGPETQYF,TGCGCCAGCAGCCAAGGTTCGGGAGGGCCGGAGACCCAGTACTTC,TRBV4-1,.,TRBJ2-5,TRBD2
CSVDRQMNTEAFF,TGCAGCGTTGATCGTCAGATGAACACTGAAGCTTTCTTT,TRBV29-1,.,TRBJ1-1,.
CASLNQTRANTGELFF,TGCGCCAGCCTTAACCAGACTCGTGCGAACACCGGGGAGCTGTTTTTT,TRBV5-1,.,TRBJ2-2,.
CASSPPGQGYSTDLENIQYF,TGTGCCAGCTCACCCCCGGGACAGGGGTACTCTACCGACTTAGAGAACATTCAGTACTTC,TRBV18,.,TRBJ2-4,TRBD1
CSVVNPASTGELFF,TGCAGCGTTGTAAATCCAGCGAGTACCGGGGAGCTGTTTTTT,TRBV29-1,.,TRBJ2-2,.
CASSWTGSNSPLHF,TGTGCCAGCAGCTGGACAGGGAGTAATTCACCCCTCCACTTT,TRBV7-8,.,TRBJ1-6,TRBD1
CASSYKGHQYF,TGTGCCAGCAGTTATAAGGGACACCAGTACTTC,TRBV6-5,.,TRBJ2-5,.